This note documents a single TCR beta chain sequence. Other DNA sequences in the same sample also yield this CDR3. The germline V gene encodes CDR1 MDHEN and CDR2 SYDVKM. Germline trimming cut 4 bases from V and 6 bases from J; bases unmatched to any gene: 4. The CDR3 is 13 residues long. This sample was included in a study of blood T cell repertoires in COVID-19. In the study overall: Samples taken during acute and convalescent COVID-19 were collected in the United States, Italy and Spain.

Authors' processing steps: Reference gene primer amplification yielded estimated nucleated cell counts. The protocol was immunoSEQ multiplex PCR, while the TCRdb copy is restricted to in-frame clones and leaves out a portion. The V and J calls and clone size are taken from that table; D and trimming were inferred from the DNA. The table lists fewer than 250,000 clones, 80% to 90% of them singletons. Sequences were obtained from peripheral blood. V gene TRBV28 combines with J gene TRBJ2-7; TRBD1 agrees at 9 bases. The receptor was isolated from a woman of 80 years or more with acute or convalescent COVID-19. The CDR3 spells CASSSGQGGEQYF. The CDR3 coding sequence is TGTGCCAGCAGTTCGGGACAGGGTGGCGAGCAGTACTTC. The full variable domain, its missing parts supplied by reference TRBV28 and TRBJ2-7, is DVKVTQSSRYLVKRTGEKVFLECVQDMDHENMFWYRQDPGLGLRLIYFSYDVKMKEKGDIPEGYSVSREKKERFSLILESASTNQTSMYLCASSSGQGGEQYFGPGTRLTVT.